The rows below give T cell receptor beta chains drawn from one sample of a study of T-cell reconstitution after alpha-beta-depleted transplantation in children. Using its own MiXCR run on the PCR reads, TCRdb lists one record per CDR3 protein. Among 25,000 or so distinct CDR3 sequences listed, 15% to 20% were seen once. The sequencing here drew on PBMCs, mostly from graft donor cells, taken 60 days after TCRalphabeta/CD19-depleted stem cell transplant. Receptors were obtained from a male patient between 2 and 9 years old who had a stem cell transplant for acute lymphoblastic leukemia, so the T cells may come from the graft donor. CDR3s leave out the opening cysteine and the closing phenylalanine or tryptophan. Fields, in order: CDR3 protein, V gene, D gene, J gene, CDR3 length. D genes are given only for firm matches.

cdr3_aa: ASSLGLAVYNEQF
v_call: TRBV7-9
d_call: TRBD2
j_call: TRBJ2-1
cdr3_length: 13

cdr3_aa: ASSLGLAYNEQF
v_call: TRBV7-2
d_call: .
j_call: TRBJ2-1
cdr3_length: 12

cdr3_aa: ASSQEGGLGTEAF
v_call: TRBV14
d_call: .
j_call: TRBJ1-1
cdr3_length: 13

cdr3_aa: ASSLDGAGYGYT
v_call: TRBV5-1
d_call: .
j_call: TRBJ1-2
cdr3_length: 12

cdr3_aa: ASRGLASLTGELF
v_call: TRBV2
d_call: TRBD2
j_call: TRBJ2-2
cdr3_length: 13

cdr3_aa: SGRTAGVYRNTEAF
v_call: TRBV20-1
d_call: .
j_call: TRBJ1-1
cdr3_length: 14

cdr3_aa: SVPDRGTTEAF
v_call: TRBV29-1
d_call: TRBD1
j_call: TRBJ1-1
cdr3_length: 11

cdr3_aa: ASRPNSGGVPYNEQF
v_call: TRBV4-3
d_call: TRBD2
j_call: TRBJ2-1
cdr3_length: 15

cdr3_aa: ACSLFGGGTGGGTDTQY
v_call: TRBV12-3/TRBV12-4
d_call: TRBD1
j_call: TRBJ2-3
cdr3_length: 17

cdr3_aa: ASSQVAGAGNTIY
v_call: TRBV4-3
d_call: .
j_call: TRBJ1-3
cdr3_length: 13

cdr3_aa: ASSLGTSVSYNEQF
v_call: TRBV7-2
d_call: .
j_call: TRBJ2-1
cdr3_length: 14

cdr3_aa: ASSKQGSGNTIY
v_call: TRBV14
d_call: TRBD1
j_call: TRBJ1-3
cdr3_length: 12

cdr3_aa: SARSEGQLF
v_call: TRBV20-1
d_call: .
j_call: TRBJ1-4
cdr3_length: 9

cdr3_aa: ASSFGSGGAADTQY
v_call: TRBV5-4
d_call: TRBD2
j_call: TRBJ2-3
cdr3_length: 14

cdr3_aa: ASTWTGHTGELF
v_call: TRBV5-4
d_call: TRBD1
j_call: TRBJ2-2
cdr3_length: 12

cdr3_aa: ASSHFLQGINEKLF
v_call: TRBV4-3
d_call: TRBD1
j_call: TRBJ1-4
cdr3_length: 14

cdr3_aa: ASMAGSGVRETQY
v_call: TRBV5-1
d_call: TRBD2
j_call: TRBJ2-5
cdr3_length: 13

cdr3_aa: ASSLDELFNYGYT
v_call: TRBV5-1
d_call: .
j_call: TRBJ1-2
cdr3_length: 13

cdr3_aa: ASSRGTDNEKLF
v_call: TRBV28
d_call: TRBD1
j_call: TRBJ1-4
cdr3_length: 12

cdr3_aa: ASRLNPNTEAF
v_call: TRBV5-1
d_call: .
j_call: TRBJ1-1
cdr3_length: 11

cdr3_aa: ASSPPGHNTGELF
v_call: TRBV7-3
d_call: .
j_call: TRBJ2-2
cdr3_length: 13

cdr3_aa: ASSHGGGRTQPQH
v_call: TRBV7-9
d_call: .
j_call: TRBJ1-5
cdr3_length: 13

cdr3_aa: SARQEVAGASGEQY
v_call: TRBV20-1
d_call: .
j_call: TRBJ2-7
cdr3_length: 14

cdr3_aa: ASSLEPGATDTQY
v_call: TRBV5-1
d_call: .
j_call: TRBJ2-3
cdr3_length: 13

cdr3_aa: ASSRIGLAGYNEQF
v_call: TRBV6-1
d_call: TRBD2
j_call: TRBJ2-1
cdr3_length: 14

cdr3_aa: SARWGVSYEQY
v_call: TRBV20-1
d_call: .
j_call: TRBJ2-7
cdr3_length: 11

cdr3_aa: ASRHAGQGVLETQY
v_call: TRBV6-1
d_call: TRBD1
j_call: TRBJ2-5
cdr3_length: 14

cdr3_aa: ASSPVADPDYGYT
v_call: TRBV18
d_call: .
j_call: TRBJ1-2
cdr3_length: 13

cdr3_aa: ASNIAGGGHNEQF
v_call: TRBV28
d_call: TRBD2
j_call: TRBJ2-1
cdr3_length: 13

cdr3_aa: ASSLGTSGSLLQF
v_call: TRBV5-5
d_call: TRBD2
j_call: TRBJ2-1
cdr3_length: 13

cdr3_aa: ASSPQQGYT
v_call: TRBV12-3/TRBV12-4
d_call: .
j_call: TRBJ1-2
cdr3_length: 9

cdr3_aa: ASNRQGSTDTQY
v_call: TRBV12-3/TRBV12-4
d_call: TRBD1
j_call: TRBJ2-3
cdr3_length: 12

cdr3_aa: ASSVSSSYEQY
v_call: TRBV2
d_call: .
j_call: TRBJ2-7
cdr3_length: 11

cdr3_aa: ASSYTGDYGYT
v_call: TRBV12-3/TRBV12-4
d_call: .
j_call: TRBJ1-2
cdr3_length: 11

cdr3_aa: ASSLWTTNNGYT
v_call: TRBV5-1
d_call: .
j_call: TRBJ1-2
cdr3_length: 12